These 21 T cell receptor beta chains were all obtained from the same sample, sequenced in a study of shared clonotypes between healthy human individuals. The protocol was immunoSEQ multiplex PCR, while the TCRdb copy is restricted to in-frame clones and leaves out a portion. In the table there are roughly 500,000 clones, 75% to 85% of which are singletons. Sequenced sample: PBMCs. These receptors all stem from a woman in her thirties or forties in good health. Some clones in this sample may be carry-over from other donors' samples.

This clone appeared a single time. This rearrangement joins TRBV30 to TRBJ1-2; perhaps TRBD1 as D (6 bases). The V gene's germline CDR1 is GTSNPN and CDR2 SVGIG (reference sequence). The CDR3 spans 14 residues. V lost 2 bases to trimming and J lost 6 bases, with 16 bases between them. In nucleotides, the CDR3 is TGTGCCTGGAGTTTCACAGGGAATCAGGATGGCTACACCTTC. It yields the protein CAWSFTGNQDGYTF.

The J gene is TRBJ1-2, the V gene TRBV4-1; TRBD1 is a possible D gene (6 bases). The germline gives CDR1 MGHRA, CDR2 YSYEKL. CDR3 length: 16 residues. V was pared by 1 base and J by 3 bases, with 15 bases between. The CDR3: CASSQVGTTAHYGYTF. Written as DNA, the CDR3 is TGCGCCAGCAGCCAAGTAGGGACAACGGCGCACTATGGCTACACCTTC.

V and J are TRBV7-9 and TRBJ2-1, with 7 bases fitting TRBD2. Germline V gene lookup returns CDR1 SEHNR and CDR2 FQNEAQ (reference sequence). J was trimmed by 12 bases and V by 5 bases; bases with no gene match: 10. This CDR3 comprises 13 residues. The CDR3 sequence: CASSRGLGRTQFF. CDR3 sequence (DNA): TGTGCCAGCAGCCGAGGACTAGGCAGAACGCAGTTCTTC. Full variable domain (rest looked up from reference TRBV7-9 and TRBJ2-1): DTGVSQNPRHKITKRGQNVTFRCDPISEHNRLYWYRQTLGQGPEFLTYFQNEAQLEKSRLLSDRFSAERPKGSFSTLEIQRTEQGDSAMYLCASSRGLGRTQFFGPGTRLTVL.

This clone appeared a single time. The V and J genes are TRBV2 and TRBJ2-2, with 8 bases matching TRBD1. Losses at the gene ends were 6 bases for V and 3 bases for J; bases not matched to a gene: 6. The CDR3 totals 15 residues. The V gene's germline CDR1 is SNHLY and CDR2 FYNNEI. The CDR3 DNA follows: TGTGCCAGCAGCCCGGGACAGGACCACACCGGGGAGCTGTTTTTT. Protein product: CASSPGQDHTGELFF.

CDR3 in amino acids: CASSEGLAGMAGEQYF. The CDR3 nucleotides are TGTGCCAGCAGTGAAGGACTAGCGGGTATGGCTGGGGAGCAGTACTTC. V and J are TRBV6-1 and TRBJ2-7; TRBD2 matches 10 bases. Germline CDR1 is MNHNS and CDR2 is SASEGT. Unmatched junction bases numbered 10, after V lost 1 base and J lost 7 bases. The CDR3 is 16 residues long.

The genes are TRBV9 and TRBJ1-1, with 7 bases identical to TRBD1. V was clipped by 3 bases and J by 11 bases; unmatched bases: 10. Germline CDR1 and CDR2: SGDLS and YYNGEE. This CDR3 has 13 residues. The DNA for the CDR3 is TGTGCCAGCAGCGGCCTAAGAGGACAGGTCGCTTTCTTT. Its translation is CASSGLRGQVAFF. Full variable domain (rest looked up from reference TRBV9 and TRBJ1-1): DSGVTQTPKHLITATGQRVTLRCSPRSGDLSVYWYQQSLDQGLQFLIQYYNGEERAKGNILERFSAQQFPDLHSELNLSSLELGDSALYFCASSGLRGQVAFFGQGTRLTVV.

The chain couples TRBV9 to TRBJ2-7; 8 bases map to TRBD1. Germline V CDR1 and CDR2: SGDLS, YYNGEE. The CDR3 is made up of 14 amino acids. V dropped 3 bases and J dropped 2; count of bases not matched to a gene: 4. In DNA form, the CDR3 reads TGTGCCAGCAGCGAGGGACAGGTTACCTACGAGCAGTACTTC. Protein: CASSEGQVTYEQYF.

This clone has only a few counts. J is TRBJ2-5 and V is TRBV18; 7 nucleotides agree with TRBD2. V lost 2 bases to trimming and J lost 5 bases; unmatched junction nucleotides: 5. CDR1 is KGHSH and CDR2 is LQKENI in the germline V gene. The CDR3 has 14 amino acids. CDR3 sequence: CASSPAGAWETQYF. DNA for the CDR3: TGTGCCAGCTCACCAGCGGGAGCGTGGGAGACCCAGTACTTC.

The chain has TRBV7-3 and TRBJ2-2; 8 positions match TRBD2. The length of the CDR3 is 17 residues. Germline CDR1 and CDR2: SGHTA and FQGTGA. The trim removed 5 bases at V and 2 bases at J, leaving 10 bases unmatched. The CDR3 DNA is TGTGCCAGCAGCAAAATAAGCGGGAGTCTAAACACCGGGGAGCTGTTTTTT. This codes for CASSKISGSLNTGELFF.

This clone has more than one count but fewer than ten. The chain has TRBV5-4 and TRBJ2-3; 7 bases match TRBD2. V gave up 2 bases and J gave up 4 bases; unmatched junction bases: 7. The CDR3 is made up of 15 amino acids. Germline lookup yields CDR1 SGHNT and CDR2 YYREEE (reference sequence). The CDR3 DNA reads TGTGCCAGCAGCTTTTGGGGGGGTTCTCCAGATACGCAGTATTTT. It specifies CASSFWGGSPDTQYF.

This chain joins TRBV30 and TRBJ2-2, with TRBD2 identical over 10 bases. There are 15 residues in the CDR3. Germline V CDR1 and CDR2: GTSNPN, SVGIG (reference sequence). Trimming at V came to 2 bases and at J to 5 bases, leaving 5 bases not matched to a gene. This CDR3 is CAWSPLAGVTGELFF. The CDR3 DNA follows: TGTGCCTGGAGTCCGCTAGCGGGAGTGACCGGGGAGCTGTTTTTT.

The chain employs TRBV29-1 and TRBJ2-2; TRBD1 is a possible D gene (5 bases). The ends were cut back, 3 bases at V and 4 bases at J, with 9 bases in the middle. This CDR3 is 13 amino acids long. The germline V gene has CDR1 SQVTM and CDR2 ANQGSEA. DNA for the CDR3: TGCAGCGTTGAGGACACATCCACCGGGGAGCTGTTTTTT. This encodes CSVEDTSTGELFF.

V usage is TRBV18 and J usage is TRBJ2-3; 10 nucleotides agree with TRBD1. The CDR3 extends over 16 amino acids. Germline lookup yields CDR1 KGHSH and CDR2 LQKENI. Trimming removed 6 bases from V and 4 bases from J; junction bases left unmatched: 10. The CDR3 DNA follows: TGTGCCAGCTCGCCCACCGGGACAGGGGCGGCAGATACGCAGTATTTT. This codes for CASSPTGTGAADTQYF.

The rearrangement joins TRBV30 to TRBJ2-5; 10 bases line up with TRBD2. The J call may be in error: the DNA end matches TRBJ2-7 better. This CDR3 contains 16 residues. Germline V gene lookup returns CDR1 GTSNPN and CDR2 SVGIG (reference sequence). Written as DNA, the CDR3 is TGTGCCTGGAGTGTACCGGGAGCGGGAGGGCACTACGAGCAGTACTTC. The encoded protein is CAWSVPGAGGHYEQYF.

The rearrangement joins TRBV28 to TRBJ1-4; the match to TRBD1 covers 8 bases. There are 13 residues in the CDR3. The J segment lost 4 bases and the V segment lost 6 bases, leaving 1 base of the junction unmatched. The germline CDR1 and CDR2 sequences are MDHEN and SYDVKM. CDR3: CASRGQVNEKLFF. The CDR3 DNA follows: TGTGCCAGCAGGGGACAGGTTAATGAAAAACTGTTTTTT.

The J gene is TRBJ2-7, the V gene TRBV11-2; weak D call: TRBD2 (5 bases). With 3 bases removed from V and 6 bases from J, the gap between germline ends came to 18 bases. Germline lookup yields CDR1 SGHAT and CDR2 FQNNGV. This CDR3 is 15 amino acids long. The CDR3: CASSFSGATRAEQYF. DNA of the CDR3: TGTGCCAGCAGCTTTAGTGGCGCAACTAGAGCCGAGCAGTACTTC.

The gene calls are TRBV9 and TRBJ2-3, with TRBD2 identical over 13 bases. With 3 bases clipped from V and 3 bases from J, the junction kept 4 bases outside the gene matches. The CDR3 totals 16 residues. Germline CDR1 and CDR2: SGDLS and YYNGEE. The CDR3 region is CASSGTSGRGTDTQYF. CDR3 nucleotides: TGTGCCAGCAGCGGCACTAGCGGGAGGGGTACAGATACGCAGTATTTT.

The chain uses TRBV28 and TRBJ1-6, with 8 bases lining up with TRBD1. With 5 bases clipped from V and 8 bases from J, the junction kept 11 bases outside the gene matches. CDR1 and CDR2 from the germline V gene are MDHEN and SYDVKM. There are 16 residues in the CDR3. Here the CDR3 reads CASSLRGAGGYSPLHF. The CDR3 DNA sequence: TGTGCCAGCAGTCTCAGGGGAGCAGGGGGCTATTCACCCCTCCACTTT.

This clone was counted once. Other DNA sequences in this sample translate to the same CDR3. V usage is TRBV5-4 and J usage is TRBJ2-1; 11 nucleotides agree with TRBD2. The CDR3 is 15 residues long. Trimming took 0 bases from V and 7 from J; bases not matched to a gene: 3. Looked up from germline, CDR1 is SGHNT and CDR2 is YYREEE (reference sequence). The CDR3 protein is CASSLDSGRANEQFF. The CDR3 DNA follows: TGTGCCAGCAGCTTGGATAGCGGGAGGGCGAATGAGCAGTTCTTC.

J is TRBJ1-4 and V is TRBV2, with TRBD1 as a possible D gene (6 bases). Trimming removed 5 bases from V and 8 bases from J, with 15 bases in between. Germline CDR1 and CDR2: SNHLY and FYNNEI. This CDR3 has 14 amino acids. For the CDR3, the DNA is TGTGCCAGCAGTCTACAGGGTCCCCCCGAAAAACTGTTTTTT. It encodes CASSLQGPPEKLFF.

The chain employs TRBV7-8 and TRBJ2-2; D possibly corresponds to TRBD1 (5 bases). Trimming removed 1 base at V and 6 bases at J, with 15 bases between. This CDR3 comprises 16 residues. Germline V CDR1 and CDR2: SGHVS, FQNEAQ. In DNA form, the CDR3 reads TGTGCCAGCAGCTTAGGATGGGGCGCGGTCCCCGGGGAGCTGTTTTTT. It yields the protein CASSLGWGAVPGELFF.